This entry is about one T cell receptor (beta chain). V was pared by 7 bases and J by 8 bases, with 7 bases of the junction left unmatched. The CDR3 sequence is 13 residues long. The germline V gene encodes CDR1 SQVTM and CDR2 ANQGSEA. This sample is part of a study of T cell changes during pregnancy in multiple sclerosis. TCRdb's table, derived via immunoSEQ multiplex PCR, lists solely in-frame clones and lacks some. The table records 65,000 to 90,000 clones, approximately 91% of them present only once. The specimen was CD4+ T cells from peripheral blood mononuclear cells, collected after pregnancy. The V and J genes are TRBV29-1 and TRBJ2-2; 10 bases are a match to TRBD2. This TCR came from a female donor with multiple sclerosis, enrolled in a pregnancy study. In nucleotides, the CDR3 is TGCAGCGCCTTAGCGGGGGGTTCTGGGGAGCTGTTTTTT. Translation: CSALAGGSGELFF.